Presented here are 11 T cell receptor beta chains from one specimen sequenced in a study of T-cell reconstitution after alpha-beta-depleted transplantation in children. As it was prepared, the TCRbeta library received unique molecular identifiers. TCRdb recomputed calls from the PCR reads with MiXCR, one row per CDR3 protein. The sample lists 490,000 or so distinct CDR3 sequences; around an eighth were seen once. The starting material was PBMCs from the stem cell graft donor, obtained from the stem cell graft. Receptors were obtained from a human donor who donated a stem cell graft to a child with combined immunodeficiency.

There are a few counts of this clonotype. The CDR3 DNA reads as TGCGCCAGCAGCGTGCCCCTAGCGGGAGGAGATACGCAGTATTTT. Its protein is CASSVPLAGGDTQYF. This chain joins TRBV5-1 and TRBJ2-3; 11 nucleotides match TRBD2. Looked up from germline, CDR1 is SGHRS and CDR2 is YFSETQ. Germline trimming cut 4 bases from V and 5 bases from J; bases unmatched to any gene: 6. The CDR3 contains 15 residues.

This clonotype was seen many times. V is TRBV29-1 and J is TRBJ2-1; unclear D gene. V lost 4 bases and J lost 2, with 6 bases in between. The V gene's germline CDR1 is SQVTM and CDR2 ANQGSEA. The CDR3 runs to 12 residues. CDR3 amino acids: CSVVETYNEQFF. The DNA of the CDR3 is TGCAGCGTTGTAGAGACCTACAATGAGCAGTTCTTC.

V and J are TRBV28 and TRBJ2-3, with D perhaps matching TRBD1 or TRBD2 (8 bases each). Per germline, CDR1 MDHEN and CDR2 SYDVKM. The CDR3 totals 12 residues. V was cut by 10 bases and J by 15 bases, with 23 bases left in between. Here the CDR3 DNA reads TGTGCCACCGACCCGGGAGGGGACAGGCATTATTTT. This sequence encodes CATDPGGDRHYF.

This clonotype was detected a few times. The chain couples TRBV27 to TRBJ2-7; 7 bases agree with TRBD1. CDR3 size: 15 residues. After removal of 2 bases from V and 0 bases from J, the junction contained 4 bases not matched to a gene. The germline V gene encodes CDR1 MNHEY and CDR2 SMNVEV (reference sequence). The CDR3 is CASSLQGDSSYEQYF. CDR3 bases: TGTGCCAGCAGTTTACAGGGGGACAGCTCCTACGAGCAGTACTTC.

At least ten counts were recorded for this clonotype. The chain employs TRBV27 and TRBJ2-1; D is perhaps TRBD2 (6 bases). Germline V gene lookup returns CDR1 MNHEY and CDR2 SMNVEV (reference sequence). Trimming removed 5 bases from V and 2 bases from J, with 13 bases in between. CDR3 length equals 15 residues. The CDR3 DNA reads TGTGCCAGCAGTCTCCCGGGCGGGGCCTACAATGAGCAGTTCTTC. Translation gives CASSLPGGAYNEQFF.

This clonotype came up many times. The chain uses TRBV7-2 and TRBJ2-7; D is unresolved. Germline values: CDR1 SGHTA, CDR2 FQGNSA. The length of the CDR3 is 14 residues. Trimming removed 7 bases from V and 0 bases from J, with 13 bases in between. Here the CDR3 DNA reads TGTGCCAGCACCCGGTGGTCTAGCTCCTACGAGCAGTACTTC. This sequence encodes CASTRWSSSYEQYF.

This clonotype has only one observation. The genes are TRBV29-1 and TRBJ2-5; D may be TRBD1 (6 bases). Trimming removed 0 bases at V and 5 bases at J, with 7 bases between. Germline V gene data show CDR1 as SQVTM and CDR2 as ANQGSEA. The CDR3 is 12 amino acids. The CDR3 loop is CSVEEGAETQYF. CDR3 sequence (DNA): TGCAGCGTTGAAGAGGGGGCCGAGACCCAGTACTTC.

This clonotype was seen at least ten times. The chain joins TRBV27 to TRBJ2-7; 7 nucleotides line up with TRBD1. Germline V CDR1 and CDR2: MNHEY, SMNVEV (reference sequence). This CDR3 contains 13 residues. After removal of 6 bases from V and 6 bases from J, the junction contained 8 bases not matched to a gene. For the CDR3, the DNA is TGTGCCAGCAGAGACAGGGTGGGCGCCGAGCAGTACTTC. Protein product: CASRDRVGAEQYF.

This clonotype has ten or more counts. J is TRBJ2-5 and V is TRBV20-1, with D possibly called TRBD1 or TRBD2 (5 bases each). Trimming left V 6 bases short and J 5 bases short, with 22 bases between. The CDR3 has 15 residues. The V gene's germline CDR1 is DFQATT and CDR2 SNEGSKA (reference sequence). The CDR3 here is CSAAGASLREETQYF. In DNA form, the CDR3 reads TGCAGTGCGGCTGGGGCTAGCTTGAGGGAGGAGACCCAGTACTTC.

This clonotype came up a few times. The rearrangement uses TRBV7-8 and TRBJ2-7; 8 bases line up with TRBD1. This CDR3 spans 14 amino acids. In germline, CDR1 is SGHVS, CDR2 FQNEAQ. Unmatched junction bases numbered 2, after V lost 2 bases and J lost 2 bases. The CDR3 DNA follows: TGTGCCAGCAGCTTACTGGACAGGGCCTACGAGCAGTACTTC. Amino acid sequence: CASSLLDRAYEQYF.

This chain joins TRBV5-1 and TRBJ1-1, with D possibly TRBD1 on 6 matching bases. Germline assignment: CDR1 SGHRS and CDR2 YFSETQ. Trimming cost V 4 bases and J 1 base, with 11 bases left between them. CDR3 length: 14 amino acids. This CDR3 is CASSPWDKNTEAFF. CDR3 DNA sequence: TGCGCCAGCAGCCCCTGGGACAAGAACACTGAAGCTTTCTTT.